These 15 T cell receptor beta chains came from one sample sequenced in a study of tumor-infiltrating lymphocytes in primary liver carcinoma (dated by TCRdb to 2017 to 2019). TCRdb shows the sequencer as Illumina HiSeq 2500. Using a constant-region primer and ProtoScript II reverse transcriptase, TCRbeta-specific cDNA was reverse-transcribed from about 0.45 ug total RNA. Three nested multiplex PCR rounds, following a slightly modified ARM-PCR procedure, were used to build the TCRbeta libraries. Multiplex TRBV1-TRBV30 forward primers and a Cbeta reverse primer were used in the first two PCR rounds, each of which was run for approximately 9 cycles. In TCRdb, the public reads were trimmed at Q25 with fastp and aligned with MiXCR, with productive beta chains retained. CDR3 protein duplicates are merged, each entry listing the most common genes and DNA. The table for this sample lists more than 40,000 distinct CDR3 sequences; less than 75% of them were counted only once. The top ten hold over 25% of the sample.

Without any cell sorting, total RNA and DNA were co-extracted from 20-30 mg of bulk tissue using the AllPrep DNA/RNA mini kit. Source material: liver tumor tissue from sampling region 5. The cell subset or site tag for this specimen amounts to: tumor region T5, tumor centre. These receptors were obtained from a middle-aged man with primary liver carcinoma and hepatitis B virus infection.

This clonotype was observed a handful of times. The junction departs from germline at one end; a sequencing error may be responsible. This chain joins TRBV4-1 and TRBJ2-7; no definite D call. The CDR3 has 14 residues. Germline CDR1 is MGHRA and CDR2 is YSYEKL. CDR3: CASRPGPNSYEQYF. The CDR3 bases are TGCGCCAGCAGACCTGGGCCGAACTCCTACGAGCAGTACTTT.

This clonotype was detected once. The junction does not match germline at one end; this may be a read error. The chain combines TRBV11-2 with TRBJ2-5, with D maybe TRBD2 (6 bases). The CDR3 has 16 amino acids. Germline CDR1 SGHAT, CDR2 FQNNGV. In DNA, the CDR3 is TGTGCCAGTAGATTCCGGGACTCGGCCCACCGAGAGACCCAGTATTTC. It specifies CASRFRDSAHRETQYF.

Remarks on this clonotype: This is likely a read error, given that the CDR3 carries no conserved phenylalanine or tryptophan at its end. The chain links TRBV6-5 to TRBJ2-1; the D gene is possibly TRBD2 (7 bases). The germline V gene encodes CDR1 MNHEY and CDR2 SVGAGI. Trimming took off 6 bases at V and 8 bases at J, with 17 bases between the two ends. This CDR3 comprises 14 residues. The CDR3 protein is CASSGQGRDDEQFL. The CDR3 DNA is TGTGCCAGCAGCGGGCAGGGGAGGGACGATGAGCAGTTCTTA.

The chain couples TRBV12-3 or TRBV12-4 to TRBJ1-2, with D maybe TRBD1 (5 bases). The CDR3 sequence is 13 residues long. Between the trimmed V and J ends, which lost 5 bases and 10 bases, there was a span of 17 bases. CDR3 DNA sequence: TGTGCCAGCAGTCTACAGGATTCGGATGACTACACCTTC. Residues: CASSLQDSDDYTF.

This chain joins TRBV19 and TRBJ2-6, with 7 bases lining up with TRBD1. The ends lost 4 bases at V and 4 bases at J; junction bases unmatched: 7. The germline V gene has CDR1 LNHDA and CDR2 SQIVND (reference sequence). There are 16 residues in the CDR3. The chain's CDR3 is CASSTRQGAGANVLTF. Here the CDR3 DNA reads TGTGCCAGTAGTACCCGACAGGGAGCAGGGGCCAACGTCCTGACTTTC.

V gene TRBV21-1 combines with J gene TRBJ1-4; the D call TRBD1 from the table was never checked on the DNA. TRBV21-1 is recorded as a pseudogene. There are 17 residues in the CDR3. The CDR3 DNA follows: TGTGCCATCAGCAAAGAGGGGCAGGGCACAACTAATGAAAAACTGTTTTTT. Amino acids: CAISKEGQGTTNEKLFF.

Turning to this clonotype: No conserved phenylalanine or tryptophan ends this CDR3, so it is likely a read error. The V and J genes are TRBV29-1 and TRBJ2-5; possibly TRBD1 for D (6 bases). CDR3 length: 13 amino acids. Germline CDR1 SQVTM, CDR2 ANQGSEA. The CDR3, as DNA: TGCAGTGTTGAAGGACAGTTAAAAGAGACCCAGTACCTC. It is translated as CSVEGQLKETQYL.

This clonotype was detected ten times or more. The chain is built from TRBV14 and TRBJ2-3; D remains ambiguous. The length of the CDR3 is 14 residues. The V and J ends lost 4 bases and 1 base respectively, with 9 bases between them. Germline CDR1 SGHDN, CDR2 FVKESK. The CDR3 protein is CASSLLAGTDTQYF. CDR3 DNA: TGTGCCAGCAGCCTCTTGGCTGGCACAGATACGCAGTATTTT.

This clonotype was recorded only once. A much larger clone sits a single nucleotide away, making a read error possible. This chain connects TRBV7-8 to TRBJ2-5; a possible D gene is TRBD2 (5 bases). The CDR3 spans 15 residues. Trimming cost V 2 bases and J 5 bases, with 15 bases left between them. Germline V gene sequence: CDR1 SGHVS, CDR2 FQNEAQ. The CDR3, as DNA: TGTGCCAGCAGCTTAACTAACGGGAATGGGGAGACCCAGTACTTC. Translated: CASSLTNGNGETQYF. The whole variable domain, remainder taken from reference TRBV7-8 and TRBJ2-5, is GAGVSQSPRYKVAKRGQDVALRCDPISGHVSLFWYQQALGQGPEFLTYFQNEAQLDKSGLPSDRFFAERPEGSVSTLKIQRTQQEDSAVYLCASSLTNGNGETQYFGPGTRLLVL.

The chain uses TRBV6-2 or TRBV6-3 and TRBJ2-3, with 8 bases aligning to TRBD1. Germline-derived CDR1 and CDR2 are MNHEY and SVGEGT. Trimming cost V 6 bases and J 7 bases; bases outside gene matches: 12. The CDR3 spans 15 residues. The CDR3 sequence is CASSLIVGTGYTQYF. Written as DNA, the CDR3 is TGTGCCAGCAGCCTAATAGTGGGGACAGGCTATACGCAGTATTTT.

This clonotype was recorded many times. The genes are TRBV5-1 and TRBJ2-2, with D uncertain. Between the trimmed V and J ends, which lost 4 bases and 2 bases, there was a span of 15 bases. This CDR3 comprises 16 residues. Looked up from germline, CDR1 is SGHRS and CDR2 is YFSETQ. The CDR3 DNA follows: TGCGCCAGCAGCCCCCCCCGGAGTATCAACACCGGGGAGCTGTTTTTT. Its translation is CASSPPRSINTGELFF.

The genes are TRBV20-1 and TRBJ2-5, with D tentatively TRBD1 (5 bases). Germline CDR1 DFQATT, CDR2 SNEGSKA (reference sequence). Trimming took off 0 bases at V and 5 bases at J, with 16 bases between the two ends. This CDR3 comprises 15 residues. CDR3 sequence: CSARDGAGYGETQYF. CDR3 DNA sequence: TGCAGTGCTAGAGATGGGGCAGGGTACGGGGAGACCCAGTACTTC.

This clonotype was seen a single time. An end of the junction does not agree with germline; a read error may underlie this. CDR3 nucleotides: TGTGCCAGCAGTTACTTCGAACAGCAAGAGGCCCAGTACTTC. As protein: CASSYFEQQEAQYF. The chain employs TRBV6-6 and TRBJ2-5; D is uncertain. Germline CDR1 reads MNHNY; CDR2 reads SVGAGI (reference sequence). The CDR3 loop spans 14 amino acids.

V and J are TRBV7-2 and TRBJ2-1; 9 bases line up with TRBD2. The V gene end was trimmed by 11 bases and the J gene end by 5 bases; junction bases not matched to a gene: 13. The CDR3 covers 15 residues. Looked up from germline, CDR1 is SGHTA and CDR2 is FQGNSA. The CDR3 coding sequence is TGTGCCTTCTCAAAGGGGCTAGCGGGAAACAATGAGCAGTTCTTC. Residues: CAFSKGLAGNNEQFF.

A single count supports this clonotype. J is TRBJ2-5 and V is TRBV6-5; D perhaps matches TRBD1 (6 bases). Trimming removed 10 bases at V and 2 bases at J, with 14 bases between. The CDR3 totals 13 residues. Germline V CDR1 and CDR2: MNHEY, SVGAGI. The CDR3 is CANHLQGQETQYF. For the CDR3, the DNA is TGTGCCAACCATCTACAGGGTCAAGAGACCCAGTACTTC.